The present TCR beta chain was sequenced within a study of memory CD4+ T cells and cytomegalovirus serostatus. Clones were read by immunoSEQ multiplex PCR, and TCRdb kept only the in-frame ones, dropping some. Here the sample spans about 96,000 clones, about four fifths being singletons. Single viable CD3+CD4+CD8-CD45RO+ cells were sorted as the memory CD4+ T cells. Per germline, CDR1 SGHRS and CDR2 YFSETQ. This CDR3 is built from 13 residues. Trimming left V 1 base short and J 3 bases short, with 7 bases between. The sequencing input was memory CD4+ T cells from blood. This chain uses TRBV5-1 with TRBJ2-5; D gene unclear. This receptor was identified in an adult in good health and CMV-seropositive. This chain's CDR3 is CASSLFREETQYF. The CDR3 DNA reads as TGCGCCAGCAGCTTGTTTAGGGAAGAGACCCAGTACTTC.